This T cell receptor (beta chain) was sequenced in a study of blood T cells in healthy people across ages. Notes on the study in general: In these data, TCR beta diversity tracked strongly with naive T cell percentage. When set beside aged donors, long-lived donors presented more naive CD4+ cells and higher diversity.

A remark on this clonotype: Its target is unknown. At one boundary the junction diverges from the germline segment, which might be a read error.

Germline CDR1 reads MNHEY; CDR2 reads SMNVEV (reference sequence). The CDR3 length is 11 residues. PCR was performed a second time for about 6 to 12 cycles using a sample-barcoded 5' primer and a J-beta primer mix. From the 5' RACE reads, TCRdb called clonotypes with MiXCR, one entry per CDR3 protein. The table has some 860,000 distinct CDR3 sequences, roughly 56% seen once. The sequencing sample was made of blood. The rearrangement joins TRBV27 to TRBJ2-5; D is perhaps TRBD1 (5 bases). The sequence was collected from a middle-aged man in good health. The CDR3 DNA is TGTGCTCAGGGCCCCCAAGAGACCCGGTACTTC. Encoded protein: CAQGPQETRYF.